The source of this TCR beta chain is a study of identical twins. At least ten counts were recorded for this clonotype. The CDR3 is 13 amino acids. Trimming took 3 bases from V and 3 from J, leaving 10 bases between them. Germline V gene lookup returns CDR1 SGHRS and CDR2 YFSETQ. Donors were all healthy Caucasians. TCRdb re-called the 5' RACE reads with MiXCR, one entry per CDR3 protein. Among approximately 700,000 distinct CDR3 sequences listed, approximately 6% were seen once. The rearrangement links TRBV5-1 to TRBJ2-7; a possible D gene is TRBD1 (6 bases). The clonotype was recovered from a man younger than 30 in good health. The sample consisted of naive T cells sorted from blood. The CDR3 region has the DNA TGCGCCAGCAGCTGGGGACAACTCTACGAGCAGTACTTC. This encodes CASSWGQLYEQYF.